Below, one TCR beta chain is given with its context. This same CDR3 is encoded by further DNA sequences in the sample. The V and J ends lost 1 base and 2 bases respectively, with 5 bases between them. This CDR3 contains 13 residues. The germline gives CDR1 SNHLY, CDR2 FYNNEI. Original handling: Scientists estimated how many nucleated cells there were by amplifying reference gene primers. Assay used: immunoSEQ multiplex PCR; TCRdb lists only in-frame clones, some missing. D and trimming come from the DNA, and the V and J calls and clone size come from that table. Altogether approximately 90,000 clones are present, 75% to 90% being singletons, with the ten largest covering more than 1%. This sample stems from a study of blood T cell repertoires in COVID-19. On the study more broadly: Acute and convalescent COVID-19 specimens originated in the United States, Italy and Spain. T cells, B-cell-depleted T cells, or PBMCs provided the cDNA or gDNA that served as material.

The chain joins TRBV2 to TRBJ1-2; no reliable D call. Sequenced input: peripheral blood. The clonotype originates from an elderly man with active or convalescent COVID-19. The CDR3 bases are TGTGCCAGCAGTGAAGGCCAGAACTATGGCTACACCTTC. Its protein is CASSEGQNYGYTF.